This is a list of T cell receptor beta chains from one sample in a study of human T cells and chemical hapten exposure. From the RACE reads, TCRdb called clonotypes with MiXCR, one entry per CDR3 protein. The repertoire holds around 300,000 distinct CDR3 sequences, approximately 5.8% seen once, with under 9.5% in the top ten. The sample in question was whole blood, obtained in connection with sensitization to the hapten diphenylcyclopropenone (DPC). The receptor set was obtained from a woman in her late teens or twenties with alopecia areata. Some clones in this sample may be carry-over from other donors' samples. CDR3s include the opening cysteine and the closing phenylalanine or tryptophan. Each record gives: J gene, D gene, clone size, V gene, CDR3 protein, CDR3 DNA. The D gene is left open where the match is weak. Clone size, where shown, is once, few, many, or a class for clones that have expanded.

>TRBJ1-5|TRBD1|NA|TRBV20-1
CSAPTGNNQPQHF
TGCAGTGCTCCGACAGGGAACAATCAGCCCCAGCATTTT
>TRBJ2-1|TRBD2|few|TRBV6-5
CASSYSWTSGGYNEQFF
TGTGCCAGCAGTTACTCCTGGACTAGCGGGGGGTACAATGAGCAGTTCTTC
>TRBJ1-1|NA|NA|TRBV6-5
CASSPQDYTEAFF
TGTGCCAGCAGCCCGCAGGACTACACTGAAGCTTTCTTT
>TRBJ2-7|NA|many|TRBV12-3/TRBV12-4
CASSTGVPYEQYF
TGTGCCAGCAGTACGGGGGTCCCCTACGAGCAGTACTTC
>TRBJ2-7|NA|many|TRBV28
CASSLTATYEQYF
TGTGCCAGCAGTCTGACAGCAACCTACGAGCAGTACTTC
>TRBJ2-2|NA|few|TRBV5-1
CASSLKRFSSSSNTGELFF
TGCGCCAGCAGCTTGAAGCGCTTTTCATCCTCTTCGAACACCGGGGAGCTGTTTTTT
>TRBJ1-1|TRBD1|few|TRBV5-4
CASSLDRGRAFF
TGTGCCAGCAGCTTGGACAGGGGTAGAGCTTTCTTT
>TRBJ2-3|NA|many|TRBV2
CASTNTGHTQYF
TGTGCCAGCACCAATACAGGGCATACGCAGTATTTT
>TRBJ1-6|TRBD1|NA|TRBV18
CASSPRQGNSPLHF
TGTGCCAGCTCTCCGAGACAGGGGAATTCACCCCTCCACTTT
>TRBJ1-2|NA|NA|TRBV28
CASSPEGVNYGYTF
TGTGCCAGCAGTCCAGAGGGGGTTAACTATGGCTACACCTTC
>TRBJ1-2|TRBD1|few|TRBV6-1
CASSPQGAQDYGYTF
TGTGCCAGCAGCCCACAGGGGGCGCAGGACTATGGCTACACCTTC
>TRBJ2-7|TRBD1|many|TRBV29-1
CSVDSGTGSYEQYF
TGCAGCGTTGATTCCGGGACAGGGTCCTACGAGCAGTACTTC
>TRBJ2-7|NA|many|TRBV13
CASSLGDSGPRQYF
TGTGCCAGCAGCTTAGGGGACAGTGGCCCCAGGCAGTACTTC
>TRBJ1-1|NA|many|TRBV29-1
CSVERNTEAFF
TGCAGCGTTGAAAGGAACACTGAAGCTTTCTTT
>TRBJ2-2|NA|NA|TRBV21-1
CASQDRGLNTGELFF
TGTGCCAGCCAGGACCGGGGGTTGAACACCGGGGAGCTGTTTTTT
>TRBJ2-7|NA|NA|TRBV28
CASSSTGTLRYEQYF
TGTGCCAGCAGTTCCACAGGGACACTCAGGTACGAGCAGTACTTC
>TRBJ2-3|TRBD1|many|TRBV5-6
CASSFGTGATPDTQYF
TGTGCCAGCAGCTTCGGAACAGGGGCTACCCCAGATACGCAGTATTTT
>TRBJ2-2|NA|many|TRBV6-2/TRBV6-3
CASRPPGETGELFF
TGTGCCAGCAGACCTCCCGGGGAAACCGGGGAGCTGTTTTTT
>TRBJ2-3|TRBD1|few|TRBV5-4
CASRDTGEADTQYF
TGTGCCAGCAGGGATACAGGGGAAGCAGATACGCAGTATTTT
>TRBJ2-1|NA|many|TRBV7-6
CASSLSGTTNEQFF
TGTGCCAGCAGCTTATCCGGGACGACCAATGAGCAGTTCTTC
>TRBJ1-5|NA|few|TRBV20-1
CSARNGGWGNQPQHF
TGCAGTGCTAGAAACGGGGGCTGGGGCAATCAGCCCCAGCATTTT
>TRBJ2-3|NA|many|TRBV6-6
CASRDLRTDTQYF
TGTGCCAGCCGGGACCTCCGCACAGATACGCAGTATTTT
>TRBJ2-3|NA|NA|TRBV7-2
CASSLGQVPDTQYF
TGTGCCAGCAGCTTAGGACAGGTCCCAGATACGCAGTATTTT
>TRBJ2-1|TRBD2|NA|TRBV7-2
CASSLAGGVNEQFF
TGTGCCAGCAGCCTAGCGGGGGGGGTCAATGAGCAGTTCTTC
>TRBJ2-1|NA|many|TRBV20-1
CSARDPGYPYNEQFF
TGCAGTGCTAGAGACCCCGGGTACCCCTACAATGAGCAGTTCTTC
>TRBJ2-7|TRBD1|NA|TRBV12-3/TRBV12-4
CASSNARQGYYEQYF
TGTGCCAGCAGTAATGCCCGACAGGGATACTACGAGCAGTACTTC
>TRBJ1-4|NA|NA|TRBV6-1
CASSENLRNIREIF
TGTGCCAGCAGTGAAAATCTCAGGAATATCCGGGAGATTTTT
>TRBJ2-6|NA|few|TRBV19
CASSVRSGRGASGANVLTF
TGTGCCAGTAGTGTGAGGTCGGGACGGGGCGCTTCTGGGGCCAACGTCCTGACTTTC
>TRBJ2-5|NA|many|TRBV7-2
CASSLGGRGEETQYF
TGTGCCAGCAGCTTAGGGGGCAGGGGCGAAGAGACCCAGTACTTC
>TRBJ1-2|NA|many|TRBV3-1
CASSQETARGSYTF
TGTGCCAGCAGCCAAGAGACGGCCAGGGGAAGCTACACCTTC
>TRBJ1-1|TRBD1|many|TRBV27
CASSFGTGAGGTEAFF
TGTGCCAGCAGTTTCGGTACAGGGGCGGGAGGCACTGAAGCTTTCTTT
>TRBJ2-5|TRBD2|few|TRBV7-2
CASSSPGTSGRETQYF
TGTGCCAGCAGCTCCCCCGGGACTAGCGGGAGAGAGACCCAGTACTTC
>TRBJ2-7|NA|NA|TRBV19
CASSIGPVSYEQYF
TGTGCCAGTAGTATTGGTCCAGTCTCCTACGAGCAGTACTTC
>TRBJ1-3|NA|many|TRBV20-1
CSAPGPLYSGNTIYF
TGCAGTGCCCCGGGTCCACTATACTCTGGAAACACCATATATTTT
>TRBJ1-1|NA|NA|TRBV18
CASSPLDWGTEAFF
TGTGCCAGCTCACCCCTGGACTGGGGGACTGAAGCTTTCTTT
>TRBJ1-5|TRBD1|few|TRBV6-1
CASSGPGQGNQPQHF
TGTGCCAGCAGTGGACCGGGACAGGGCAATCAGCCCCAGCATTTT
>TRBJ1-5|NA|few|TRBV6-6
CASNLVRGQPQHF
TGTGCCAGCAATTTGGTGAGGGGTCAGCCCCAGCATTTT
>TRBJ1-1|NA|NA|TRBV6-5
CASLQFKGDTEAFF
TGTGCCAGCCTGCAATTTAAGGGTGACACTGAAGCTTTCTTT
>TRBJ1-1|NA|many|TRBV7-9
CASRLSTEAFF
TGTGCCAGCCGACTGAGCACTGAAGCTTTCTTT
>TRBJ2-2|TRBD2|many|TRBV6-4
CASSQETSGGARTGELFF
TGTGCCAGCAGTCAAGAGACTAGCGGGGGGGCACGAACCGGGGAGCTGTTTTTT
>TRBJ2-1|TRBD1|many|TRBV12-3/TRBV12-4
CASSLGQGTNEQFF
TGTGCCAGCAGCCTTGGACAGGGGACGAATGAGCAGTTCTTC
>TRBJ2-5|NA|many|TRBV11-1
CASSPVRGGPRETQYF
TGTGCCAGCAGCCCGGTCCGTGGGGGACCTCGGGAGACCCAGTACTTC
>TRBJ2-1|NA|few|TRBV12-3/TRBV12-4
CASSLDFTSYNEQFF
TGTGCCAGCAGTTTAGACTTTACCTCCTACAATGAGCAGTTCTTC
>TRBJ1-1|TRBD1|many|TRBV28
CATGTGMNTEAFF
TGTGCCACCGGGACAGGGATGAACACTGAAGCTTTCTTT
>TRBJ2-7|TRBD2|NA|TRBV5-1
CASSLSLAGVNEQYF
TGCGCCAGCAGCTTGTCGCTAGCGGGGGTTAACGAGCAGTACTTC
>TRBJ1-6|TRBD1|many|TRBV7-9
CASSATGGFENSPLHF
TGTGCCAGCAGCGCGACAGGGGGCTTCGAGAATTCACCCCTCCACTTT
>TRBJ2-3|NA|NA|TRBV6-2/TRBV6-3
CASSSAGIIATQYF
TGTGCCAGCAGTTCGGCGGGGATAATAGCTACGCAGTATTTT
>TRBJ2-1|NA|many|TRBV24-1
CATSDWPDVYNEQFF
TGTGCCACCAGTGATTGGCCTGATGTCTACAATGAGCAGTTCTTC
>TRBJ1-4|NA|few|TRBV10-3
CAISDGAGANEKLFF
TGTGCCATCAGTGATGGTGCAGGGGCCAATGAAAAACTGTTTTTT